The 19 T cell receptor beta chains presented below share a single source sample, sequenced in a study of CD8+ T cells in alopecia areata. Extracted RNA was reverse transcribed into cDNA, the sequencing template. The data were produced by immunoSEQ multiplex PCR, yet TCRdb's version contains in-frame clones alone and is incomplete. The sample has fewer than 150,000 clones; 50% to 75% are singletons. Treatment: oral pan-JAK inhibitor, 5-10 mg twice daily. The source was CD8+ T cells sorted from blood, collected at week 4, from a patient treated with tofacitinib. All receptors come from a human donor with alopecia areata.

This clone was recorded only once. At one end, the junction sequence differs from germline, possibly due to a read error. The V gene is TRBV30, the J gene TRBJ2-3, with D perhaps TRBD1 (6 bases). This CDR3 region has 14 residues. From germline, CDR1 is GTSNPN and CDR2 SVGIG (reference sequence). The CDR3 loop reads CAWRGQGFTHTQYF. Written as DNA, the CDR3 is TGTGCCTGGAGGGGTCAGGGGTTCACACATACGCAGTATTTT.

V is TRBV2 and J is TRBJ1-6; maybe TRBD1 (6 bases). The CDR3 is 16 amino acids. Trimming stripped 1 base from V and 7 bases from J, with 14 bases between. The germline gives CDR1 SNHLY, CDR2 FYNNEI. The CDR3 loop is CASSEVPSTGNSPLHF. The CDR3 DNA reads TGTGCCAGCAGTGAAGTCCCCTCAACAGGGAATTCACCCCTCCACTTT.

The CDR3 loop reads CASSFGTFGAYGYTF. The CDR3 region has the DNA TGTGCCAGCAGCTTCGGGACATTTGGCGCGTATGGCTACACCTTC. The rearrangement joins TRBV7-9 to TRBJ1-2; maybe TRBD1 (6 bases). This CDR3 is built from 15 residues. Germline assignment: CDR1 SEHNR and CDR2 FQNEAQ (reference sequence). V shed 3 bases and J shed 5 bases, with 16 bases lying between them.

The chain combines TRBV5-1 with TRBJ1-5; D is perhaps TRBD1 (6 bases). This CDR3 region has 19 residues. Per germline, CDR1 SGHRS and CDR2 YFSETQ. Deletions cut 2 bases from V and 0 bases from J, with 21 bases between. The CDR3 spells CASSFRGGGSPFSNQPQHF. The CDR3 DNA reads as TGCGCCAGCAGCTTTCGAGGAGGGGGTTCCCCCTTTAGCAATCAGCCCCAGCATTTT.

As to this clone: An end of the junction does not agree with germline; a read error may underlie this. The rearrangement links TRBV13 to TRBJ2-3; unclear D gene. Per germline, CDR1 PRHDT and CDR2 FYEKMQ (reference sequence). The CDR3 has 12 amino acids. The CDR3 DNA reads TGTGCCAGCAGCCTAGGGCCAGATACGCAGTATTTT. This codes for CASSLGPDTQYF.

This sequence joins TRBV29-1 and TRBJ2-5; D is unresolved. The CDR3 length is 13 residues. Trimming cost V 4 bases and J 1 base, with 10 bases left between them. CDR1 and CDR2 (germline): SQVTM, ANQGSEA. The CDR3 spells CSVAWGGQETQYF. The CDR3 nucleotides are TGCAGCGTTGCATGGGGTGGCCAAGAGACCCAGTACTTC.

The V gene is TRBV7-9, the J gene TRBJ1-1, with D perhaps TRBD1 (5 bases). The CDR3 runs to 14 residues. Trimming pared 3 bases from V and 5 bases from J, leaving 13 bases between. Per germline, CDR1 SEHNR and CDR2 FQNEAQ (reference sequence). The CDR3: CASSFIGAPTEAFF. CDR3 nucleotides: TGTGCCAGCAGCTTCATCGGGGCACCTACTGAAGCTTTCTTT.

The chain employs TRBV28 and TRBJ2-5; D is perhaps TRBD1 (5 bases). Germline V gene sequence: CDR1 MDHEN, CDR2 SYDVKM. The CDR3 sequence is 11 residues long. With 1 base removed from V and 10 bases from J, the gap between germline ends came to 7 bases. The CDR3 is CASSLSDSQYF. CDR3 coding DNA: TGTGCCAGCAGTTTATCCGACAGCCAGTACTTC.

The V gene is TRBV27, the J gene TRBJ2-1, with D perhaps TRBD1 (6 bases). V lost 0 bases and J lost 3, with 12 bases in between. There are 16 residues in the CDR3. The germline V gene has CDR1 MNHEY and CDR2 SMNVEV (reference sequence). CDR3: CASSLSAGEIYNEQFF. The CDR3 DNA sequence: TGTGCCAGCAGTTTATCTGCAGGGGAGATCTACAATGAGCAGTTCTTC.

This clone was recorded a few times. This same CDR3 is encoded by further DNA sequences in the sample. The rearrangement links TRBV29-1 to TRBJ1-1; no reliable D call. V was shortened by 6 bases and J by 0 bases, with 5 bases between the two germline ends. The CDR3 contains 11 residues. The germline gives CDR1 SQVTM, CDR2 ANQGSEA. CDR3 sequence (DNA): TGCAGCGTGGTTGTGAACACTGAAGCTTTCTTT. It encodes CSVVVNTEAFF.

CDR3 residues: CAWSGGTEKLFF. CDR3 sequence (DNA): TGTGCCTGGAGTGGGGGAACTGAAAAACTGTTTTTT. V and J are TRBV30 and TRBJ1-4; no definite D call. This CDR3 spans 12 amino acids. V was trimmed by 1 base and J by 7 bases, leaving 7 bases between them. Looked up from germline, CDR1 is GTSNPN and CDR2 is SVGIG (reference sequence).

CDR3 region: CASSLTAGANVLTF. CDR3 in DNA: TGTGCCAGCAGCCTTACAGCCGGGGCCAACGTCCTGACTTTC. This sequence joins TRBV7-9 and TRBJ2-6; D is unresolved. Trimming stripped 5 bases from V and 4 bases from J, with 9 bases between. Germline CDR1 is SEHNR and CDR2 is FQNEAQ (reference sequence). This CDR3 region has 14 residues.

This clone was observed a handful of times. This chain joins TRBV11-3 and TRBJ2-2; no firm D call. This CDR3 has 11 residues. Trimming cost V 3 bases and J 7 bases, with 3 bases left between them. CDR1 is SGHNT, CDR2 YENEEA, per germline. The CDR3 here is CASSFGGELFF. As DNA, the CDR3 is TGTGCCAGCAGCTTCGGCGGGGAGCTGTTTTTT.

The chain links TRBV7-2 to TRBJ1-1; TRBD1 matches 7 bases. Per germline, CDR1 SGHTA and CDR2 FQGNSA. The CDR3 has 13 amino acids. V gave up 3 bases and J gave up 12 bases; unmatched junction bases: 10. CDR3 residues: CASSFRDSPSTFF. The CDR3 DNA follows: TGTGCCAGCAGCTTTAGGGACAGTCCGTCAACTTTCTTT.

This rearrangement joins TRBV5-1 to TRBJ2-7; possible D gene TRBD1, 6 bases. Germline V gene lookup returns CDR1 SGHRS and CDR2 YFSETQ. The CDR3 spans 14 residues. Trimming removed 1 base at V and 5 bases at J, with 13 bases between. Here the CDR3 DNA reads TGCGCCAGCAGCTTGACTGACAGGCCGGACGAGCAGTACTTC. This gives the protein CASSLTDRPDEQYF.

V gene TRBV2 combines with J gene TRBJ1-5; D unresolved. Trimming removed 3 bases at V and 4 bases at J, with 10 bases between. The CDR3 has 14 residues. Germline CDR1 reads SNHLY; CDR2 reads FYNNEI. The CDR3 is CASSDGRPNQPQHF. The DNA of the CDR3 is TGTGCCAGCAGTGATGGCAGGCCTAATCAGCCCCAGCATTTT.

The V call is TRBV6-1, the J call TRBJ2-7; TRBD2 aligns across 11 bases. Germline values: CDR1 MNHNS, CDR2 SASEGT. V lost 3 bases, J lost 2 bases, and 3 bases stayed unmatched. This CDR3 spans 15 amino acids. The CDR3, as DNA: TGTGCCAGCAGTGAGGGACTAGCGGCAACCTACGAGCAGTACTTC. Translating gives CASSEGLAATYEQYF.

For the CDR3, the DNA is TGCGCCAGCAGCTTTGACAGGGAAAGCTCCTACGAGCAGTACTTC. It translates to CASSFDRESSYEQYF. The chain uses TRBV5-1 and TRBJ2-7; 7 positions match TRBD1. The CDR3 sequence is 15 residues long. Germline values: CDR1 SGHRS, CDR2 YFSETQ. Unmatched junction bases numbered 5, after V lost 2 bases and J lost 0 bases. Full variable domain (rest looked up from reference TRBV5-1 and TRBJ2-7): KAGVTQTPRYLIKTRGQQVTLSCSPISGHRSVSWYQQTPGQGLQFLFEYFSETQRNKGNFPGRFSGRQFSNSRSEMNVSTLELGDSALYLCASSFDRESSYEQYFGPGTRLTVT.

This sequence joins TRBV30 and TRBJ2-7; no clear D gene. V lost 0 bases to trimming and J lost 1 base, with 10 bases between them. The CDR3 loop spans 14 amino acids. Germline values: CDR1 GTSNPN, CDR2 SVGIG (reference sequence). As DNA, the CDR3 is TGTGCCTGGAGTGTACCAGGATTATCCTACGAGCAGTACTTC. Its translation: CAWSVPGLSYEQYF.